Below are 18 T cell receptor beta chains sequenced from a single sample in a study of T cell responses to AZD1222 COVID-19 vaccine. The repertoire was sequenced with immunoSEQ multiplex PCR; TCRdb's copy has only in-frame clones and lacks some. The sample comprises 130,000 to 150,000 clones, under 95% of which are singletons, and approximately 2.7% rests with the top ten. The input for sequencing was peripheral blood, taken on day 0 of MenACWY control vaccination. The origin of the receptors is an adult in good health.

This chain uses TRBV21-1 with TRBJ2-7. TRBV21-1 is a listed pseudogene. The length of the CDR3 is 11 residues. This CDR3 is CASSRCPEQYF. The CDR3 region has the DNA TGTGCCAGCAGCAGATGTCCGGAGCAGTACTTC.

V is TRBV19 and J is TRBJ1-1; weak D call: TRBD1 (5 bases). Trimming stripped 5 bases from V and 7 bases from J, with 17 bases between. Germline V CDR1 and CDR2: LNHDA, SQIVND (reference sequence). The CDR3 sequence is 14 residues long. The CDR3 loop reads CASSPMGRVVEAFF. The CDR3 nucleotides are TGTGCCAGTAGTCCCATGGGCAGGGTGGTTGAAGCTTTCTTT.

The chain couples TRBV2 to TRBJ2-7; D gene unclear. The V gene's germline CDR1 is SNHLY and CDR2 FYNNEI. This CDR3 has 12 amino acids. V was pared by 7 bases and J by 5 bases, with 12 bases between. CDR3 DNA: TGTGCCAGCATGGTGGCTGAACACGAGCAGTACTTC. Translating gives CASMVAEHEQYF.

The chain couples TRBV18 to TRBJ1-5, with D possibly TRBD1 on 5 matching bases. In germline, CDR1 is KGHSH, CDR2 LQKENI. The CDR3 loop spans 13 amino acids. The germline V and J ends were trimmed by 5 bases and 10 bases, with 15 bases remaining between them. CDR3 nucleotide sequence: TGTGCCAGCTCAGTAAGGGGCCGAGATCCCCAGCATTTT. Translated, it gives CASSVRGRDPQHF.

V gene TRBV20-1 combines with J gene TRBJ1-2; no definite D call. V was clipped by 3 bases and J by 0 bases, with 17 bases between them. Germline-derived CDR1 and CDR2 are DFQATT and SNEGSKA (reference sequence). This CDR3 has 16 amino acids. The CDR3 loop is CSASGGSASANYGYTF. CDR3 DNA sequence: TGCAGTGCTAGTGGTGGGAGCGCGTCAGCTAACTATGGCTACACCTTC.

The J gene is TRBJ1-5, the V gene TRBV28; 9 bases match TRBD1. The CDR3 covers 15 residues. Germline assignment: CDR1 MDHEN and CDR2 SYDVKM. V shed 6 bases and J 6 bases; nucleotides not matched to a gene: 9. CDR3 in DNA: TGTGCCAGCAGGGTAGGGACAGGGTTCAGTCAGCCCCAGCATTTT. It encodes CASRVGTGFSQPQHF.

The chain couples TRBV27 to TRBJ2-3, with D perhaps TRBD2 (6 bases). Trimming took off 3 bases at V and 8 bases at J, with 15 bases between the two ends. This CDR3 comprises 14 residues. CDR1 and CDR2 from the germline V gene are MNHEY and SMNVEV (reference sequence). CDR3 sequence reads: CASSFLGPGATQYF. CDR3 sequence (DNA): TGTGCCAGCAGTTTCCTAGGACCGGGAGCTACGCAGTATTTT.

The chain carries TRBV28 and TRBJ2-7, with 13 nucleotides matching TRBD2. CDR3 length equals 14 residues. The V gene's germline CDR1 is MDHEN and CDR2 SYDVKM. The V gene end was trimmed by 11 bases and the J gene end by 6 bases; junction bases not matched to a gene: 10. In DNA, the CDR3 is TGTGCCGAAGGGACTAGCGGGAACATTCGCGAGCAGTACTTC. Its protein product is CAEGTSGNIREQYF.

The rearrangement links TRBV20-1 to TRBJ1-6; D not resolved. The CDR3 runs 15 residues. V was shortened by 3 bases and J by 0 bases, with 9 bases between the two germline ends. Germline CDR1 reads DFQATT; CDR2 reads SNEGSKA (reference sequence). The CDR3 bases are TGCAGTGCTAGTCGACAAGGCTCCTATAATTCACCCCTCCACTTT. It specifies CSASRQGSYNSPLHF.

V usage is TRBV3-1 (or the pseudogene TRBV3-2) and J usage is TRBJ2-1, with 9 positions matching TRBD2. V shed 3 bases and J 8 bases; nucleotides not matched to a gene: 11. The CDR3 consists of 16 residues. CDR1 is LGHDT, CDR2 YNNKEL, per germline (reference sequence). The CDR3 loop is CASSQRGAGGGDEQFF. CDR3 nucleotide sequence: TGTGCCAGCAGCCAGAGGGGAGCGGGAGGTGGGGATGAGCAGTTCTTC.

This sequence joins TRBV28 and TRBJ1-2; D is unresolved. The CDR3 length is 10 residues. CDR1 MDHEN and CDR2 SYDVKM come from the germline V gene. Trimming removed 4 bases at V and 8 bases at J, with 5 bases between. CDR3 coding DNA: TGTGCCAGCAGTTCTCGGGGCTACACCTTC. It is translated as CASSSRGYTF.

This clone was counted between two and nine times. This rearrangement joins TRBV19 to TRBJ1-5; D possibly corresponds to TRBD1 (6 bases). The CDR3 sequence is 14 residues long. Deletions cut 10 bases from V and 6 bases from J, with 19 bases between. CDR1 is LNHDA and CDR2 is SQIVND in the germline V gene (reference sequence). This chain's CDR3 is CATRGGAVSQPQHF. The CDR3 DNA reads as TGTGCCACCCGAGGGGGGGCGGTCAGTCAGCCCCAGCATTTT. The full variable domain, its missing parts supplied by reference TRBV19 and TRBJ1-5, is DGGITQSPKYLFRKEGQNVTLSCEQNLNHDAMYWYRQDPGQGLRLIYYSQIVNDFQKGDIAEGYSVSREKKESFPLTVTSAQKNPTAFYLCATRGGAVSQPQHFGDGTRLSIL.

This rearrangement joins TRBV12-3 or TRBV12-4 to TRBJ2-3; D uncertain. The CDR3 has 11 amino acids. Trimming shortened V by 5 bases and J by 10 bases, and 10 bases separated the two germline ends. The chain's CDR3 is CASSPDVPQYF. The CDR3 region has the DNA TGTGCCAGCAGTCCCGATGTACCGCAGTATTTT.

This rearrangement joins TRBV9 to TRBJ1-2; D is unresolved. The CDR3 length is 15 residues. Looked up from germline, CDR1 is SGDLS and CDR2 is YYNGEE. Trimming took 4 bases from V and 4 from J, leaving 17 bases between them. The CDR3 spells CASSPFRLTTYGYTF. The CDR3 bases are TGTGCCAGCAGCCCTTTCCGTCTTACCACCTATGGCTACACCTTC.

This clone appeared once. This chain links TRBV10-1 with TRBJ2-5; 8 nucleotides align to TRBD1. The CDR3 has 14 amino acids. Trimming at V came to 0 bases and at J to 4 bases, leaving 1 base not matched to a gene. CDR1 is WNHNN, CDR2 SYGVQD, per germline (reference sequence). The CDR3 nucleotides are TGCGCCAGCAGTGAGTCGACAGGGGCAGAGACCCAGTACTTC. Translating gives CASSESTGAETQYF.

This rearrangement joins TRBV10-2 to TRBJ1-4; tentatively, D is TRBD1 (5 bases). Trimming cost V 1 base and J 4 bases, with 10 bases left between them. This CDR3 has 15 amino acids. CDR1 WSHSY and CDR2 SAAADI come from the germline V gene. The CDR3 loop reads CASSEWWGNNEKLFF. The CDR3 bases are TGCGCCAGCAGTGAGTGGTGGGGGAATAATGAAAAACTGTTTTTT.

The chain employs TRBV11-1 and TRBJ1-1; no definite D call. CDR1 is SGHAT, CDR2 FQDESV, per germline (reference sequence). This CDR3 contains 12 residues. V lost 5 bases, J lost 4 bases, and 8 bases lay in between. CDR3 loop: CASSDLGTEAFF. CDR3 nucleotides: TGTGCCAGCAGCGATTTGGGCACTGAAGCTTTCTTT.

This chain links TRBV7-2 with TRBJ2-7; D unclear. The length of the CDR3 is 13 residues. CDR1 is SGHTA and CDR2 is FQGNSA in the germline V gene. V was clipped by 0 bases and J by 2 bases, with 5 bases between them. The CDR3 spells CASSLALTYEQYF. CDR3 DNA: TGTGCCAGCAGCTTAGCCCTCACCTACGAGCAGTACTTC.